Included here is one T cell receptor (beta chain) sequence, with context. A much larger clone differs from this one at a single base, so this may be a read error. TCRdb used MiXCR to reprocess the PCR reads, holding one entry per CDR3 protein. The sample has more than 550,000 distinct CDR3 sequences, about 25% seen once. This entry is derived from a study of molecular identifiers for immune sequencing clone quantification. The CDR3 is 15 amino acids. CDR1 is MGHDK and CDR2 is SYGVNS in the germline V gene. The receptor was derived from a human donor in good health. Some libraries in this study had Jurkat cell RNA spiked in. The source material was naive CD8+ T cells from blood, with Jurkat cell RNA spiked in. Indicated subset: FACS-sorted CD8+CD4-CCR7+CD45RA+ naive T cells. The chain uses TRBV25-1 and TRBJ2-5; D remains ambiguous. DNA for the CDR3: TGTGCCAGCAGTGAATTCTTTAGGAATCAAGAGCCCCAGTACTTC. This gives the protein CASSEFFRNQEPQYF.